This T cell receptor beta chain originates from a study of cytomegalovirus exposure and HLA in healthy donors. The PCR had 60 Vbeta and 13 Jbeta primers. Assay: immunoSEQ multiplex PCR; the TCRdb copy retains only in-frame clones and omits some. Counted here are nearly 110,000 clones, around 67% occurring once; the ten biggest clones make up 14%. Looked up from germline, CDR1 is SQVTM and CDR2 is ANQGSEA. Trimming took 6 bases from V and 7 from J, leaving 22 bases between them. The length of the CDR3 is 15 residues. This receptor was identified in a woman aged 40 to 50 in good health and CMV-seropositive. The sample taken for sequencing was PBMCs. This chain uses TRBV29-1 with TRBJ2-1, with D possibly matching TRBD1 (6 bases). This chain's CDR3 is CSVGAPGQNRNEQFF. CDR3 bases: TGCAGCGTGGGTGCCCCGGGACAAAATCGGAATGAGCAGTTCTTC.